This T cell receptor beta chain was sequenced for a study of T cell responses to AZD1222 COVID-19 vaccine (dated by TCRdb to about 2021). Notes on the research overall: A total of more than 230 trial participants underwent TCR sequencing, of whom some 210 received two doses of AZD1222 and some 26 received two doses of the MenACWY control vaccine. Trial participants were enrolled by age into 18-55, 56-69 and 70-plus year subgroups, with 148, 28 and 57 TCR-sequenced participants respectively. Beyond this particular receptor, the publication reports: Epitopes outside the regions mutated in the B.1.351 and B.1.1.7 variants were reportedly recognized by nearly half of the unique spike-specific TCRs. Vaccine-associated CD4 TCRs spanned the whole spike protein, with dominant responses in regions 160-218 and 743-854. The 56-69-year group was small, and its depth increase did not reach significance, likely because of low power. Because no day 14 peak-response samples were available, the repertoires could be characterized only after the peak T cell response. Participants were mostly white British and included more females than males, and it was suggested by the authors that clonal diversity may have been underestimated. Spike-specific TCR breadth and depth rose significantly after two AZD1222 doses compared with day 0 and with MenACWY recipients. Conclusions about previously exposed vaccinees were limited because only a handful of AZD1222 recipients were SARS-CoV-2 seropositive at baseline.

The sample's time point label, decoded: about 28 days (+/-7) after the second vaccine dose. AZD1222 recipients whose second dose came at about 4 weeks and those whose second dose came at about 12 weeks were combined into one group, since spike-specific TCR depth and breadth did not differ between the two schedules. Vaccinee samples were obtained from the UK trials COV001 and COV002, which included a single-blind randomized controlled phase 2/3 trial of AZD1222 (ChAdOx1 nCoV-19) in healthy adults. For TCRbeta chain sequencing, PBMC samples from trial participants were taken at day 0 and at day 28 after the second dose. On this clone: Its binding antigen is unknown. Base qualities are missing; no much larger clone stands one base away.

The CDR3 regions of human TCRbeta chains were analyzed by immunosequencing. Per the original workflow: Repertoire TCRs were checked for matches against a reference library of SARS-CoV-2-specific TCRs that had been generated using the MIRA antigen-specificity platform. Breadth was defined as the fraction of unique TCRs that were SARS-CoV-2-associated, and depth was defined as the fraction of total T cells that were SARS-CoV-2-associated. Using the MIRA data, each spike-specific TCR was assigned both to the spike region to which the TCR was reactive and to a CD4 or CD8 class. Log10-transformed breadth and depth values were compared by one-way ANOVA with Sidak's multiple comparisons tests. Drawn from immuneACCESS, this table holds only the in-frame rearrangements with V and J called that TCRdb kept. Clones are partly lost; checked studies trace under half to an unresolved V gene and leave the rest unexplained. V, J and clone size are those of that table, while D and trimming were read from the DNA. Across this sample there are around 120,000 clones, with 93% seen only once. The ten top clones hold approximately 5% of the sample.

V has 8 bases trimmed and J has 4 bases trimmed; junction bases matching no gene number 10. CDR1 and CDR2, looked up from the germline V gene, are SGHTA and FQGNSA. The CDR3 runs 14 residues from the cysteine to the phenylalanine. Only CDR3 DNA remains: 42 bases, in frame from the first base. The receptor's source is an adult who received the AZD1222 COVID-19 vaccine. The chain links TRBV7-2 with TRBJ2-5; TRBD2 lines up with 7 middle nucleotides. Specimen: peripheral blood, collected 28 days after the second AZD1222 dose. The bases are TGTGCCAGCGCCTCGGGGCGGGGGACAGAGACCCAGTACTTC. The resulting protein is CASASGRGTETQYF. Reference TRBV7-2 and TRBJ2-5 genes cover what lies past the CDR3, so the full variable domain is GAGVSQSPSNKVTEKGKDVELRCDPISGHTALYWYRQSLGQGLEFLIYFQGNSAPDKSGLPSDRFSAERTGGSVSTLTIQRTQQEDSAVYLCASASGRGTETQYFGPGTRLLVL.